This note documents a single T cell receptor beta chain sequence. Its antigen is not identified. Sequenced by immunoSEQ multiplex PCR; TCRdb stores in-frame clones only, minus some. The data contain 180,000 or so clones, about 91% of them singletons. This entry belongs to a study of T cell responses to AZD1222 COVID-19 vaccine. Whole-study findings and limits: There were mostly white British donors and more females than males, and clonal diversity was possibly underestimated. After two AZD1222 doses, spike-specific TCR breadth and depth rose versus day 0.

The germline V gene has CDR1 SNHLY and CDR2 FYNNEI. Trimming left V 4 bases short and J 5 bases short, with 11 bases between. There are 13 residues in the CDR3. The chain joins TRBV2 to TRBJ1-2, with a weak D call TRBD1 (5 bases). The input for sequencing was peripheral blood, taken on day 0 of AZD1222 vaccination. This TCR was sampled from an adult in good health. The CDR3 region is CASSVQAAYGYTF. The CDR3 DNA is TGTGCCAGCAGTGTACAGGCGGCATATGGCTACACCTTC.